Listed below are T cell receptor beta chains from one sample, sequenced in a study of CD8 T cells in ankylosing spondylitis. TCRdb processed the 5' RACE reads anew with MiXCR; each CDR3 protein has one entry. The table lists roughly 180,000 distinct CDR3 sequences, around 13% of them singletons. What was sequenced was blood, either unsorted or a sorted T cell fraction (not recorded which). Source of these receptors: a male donor with ankylosing spondylitis or in good health (not recorded which). Both conserved end residues are part of each CDR3. The D gene is left open where the match is weak. Not all rows give a size; the values are once, few, many and, for expanded clones, a class.

TRBV3-1,.,TRBD1,TRBJ2-5,TGTGCCAGCAGCCACCGACCCGGGACAGGGGGAGGAGACCAGTACTTC,CASSHRPGTGGGDQYF
TRBV29-1,.,.,TRBJ2-3,TGCAGCGTTACAGGGGGGGTCTCCACAGATACGCAGTATTTT,CSVTGGVSTDTQYF
TRBV4-1,few,.,TRBJ1-1,TGCGCCAGCAGCCGGGCGGGATCGAACACTGAAGCTTTCTTT,CASSRAGSNTEAFF
TRBV4-1,few,.,TRBJ1-2,TGCGCCAGCAGCCCGGACCCCGGAGTTGACTATGGCTACACCTTC,CASSPDPGVDYGYTF
TRBV7-9,.,TRBD1,TRBJ2-2,TGTGCTAGCAGTTCCTGGGACAGATTAGGAGGGGAGCTGTTTTTT,CASSSWDRLGGELFF
TRBV2,few,.,TRBJ1-2,TGTGCCAGCAGTGGGATTAGTAACTATGGCTACACCTTC,CASSGISNYGYTF
TRBV7-8,.,.,TRBJ2-1,TGTGCCAGCAGCTTAGCGGACAACCTCCAGTTCTTC,CASSLADNLQFF
TRBV5-1,many,.,TRBJ2-1,TGCGCCAGCAGCCCCGACCCCGGCAATGAGCAGTTCTTC,CASSPDPGNEQFF
TRBV29-1,few,TRBD2,TRBJ2-1,TGCAGCGTTGTGGGACTAGGATCCTACAATGAGCAGTTCTTC,CSVVGLGSYNEQFF
TRBV12-3/TRBV12-4,few,.,TRBJ1-6,TGTGCCAGCAGTTTAGTATTGGGATCACCCCTCCACTTT,CASSLVLGSPLHF
TRBV6-2/TRBV6-3,few,.,TRBJ2-5,TGTGCCAGCAGTTACGTTCGGGGAGGGGGAGAGACCCAGTACTTC,CASSYVRGGGETQYF
TRBV4-1,many,.,TRBJ2-1,TGCGCCAGCAGCCTCCGTGATGAGCAGTTCTTC,CASSLRDEQFF
TRBV12-3/TRBV12-4,few,.,TRBJ2-7,TGTGCCAGCAGTTTAAGCCTCCGCCTCCCCTACGAGCAGTACTTC,CASSLSLRLPYEQYF
TRBV7-9,many,TRBD1,TRBJ2-7,TGTGCCAGCAGCTTACCCGGACAGGGGGCTGGAGGCGAGCAGTACTTC,CASSLPGQGAGGEQYF
TRBV12-3/TRBV12-4,.,.,TRBJ2-7,TGTGCCAGCAGTTTTCAAATGGCCTATGGCAGGAACGAGCAGTACTTC,CASSFQMAYGRNEQYF
TRBV5-1,.,.,TRBJ2-2,TGCGCCAGCAGCATCCGCTTTTCAACGACCGGGGAGCTGTTTTTT,CASSIRFSTTGELFF
TRBV4-1,few,TRBD1,TRBJ1-6,TGCGCCAGCCGAACCGGGCCGGGACAGGGTGATTCACCCCTCCACTTT,CASRTGPGQGDSPLHF
TRBV3-1,few,TRBD2,TRBJ2-3,TGTGCCAGCAGCCAAGGGAGCGGGGGGGCGAGCACAGATACGCAGTATTTT,CASSQGSGGASTDTQYF
TRBV20-1,.,TRBD2,TRBJ2-2,TGCAGTGCTAGAAGGTACAGCGGGGTGAACACCGGGGAGCTGTTTTTT,CSARRYSGVNTGELFF
TRBV5-6,.,.,TRBJ2-2,TGTGCCAGCAGTTCCGGGACAAAATGGGCCGGGGAGCTGTTTTTT,CASSSGTKWAGELFF
TRBV9,once,.,TRBJ2-1,TGTGCCAGCAGCGTAGCTACAGGGCACCCTCACAATGAGCAGTTCTTC,CASSVATGHPHNEQFF
TRBV12-3/TRBV12-4,many,.,TRBJ2-2,TGTGCCAGCAGTGGGGACACCGGGGAGCTGTTTTTT,CASSGDTGELFF
TRBV6-5,few,TRBD2,TRBJ2-3,TGTGCCAGCAGTTACTTTGGGGGGGGCACAGATACGCAGTATTTT,CASSYFGGGTDTQYF
TRBV6-1,many,.,TRBJ2-5,TGTGCCAGCAGTACGGCCGGGACGGAGGGAGAGACCCAGTACTTC,CASSTAGTEGETQYF
TRBV15,.,TRBD1,TRBJ2-1,TGTGCCACCAGCAAGGACAGGCTGGGGGAGCAGTTCTTC,CATSKDRLGEQFF
TRBV20-1,few,TRBD2,TRBJ2-7,TGCAGTGCTAGCGCCGATAGCGGGAGGTCCTACGAGCAGTACTTC,CSASADSGRSYEQYF
TRBV2,.,.,TRBJ2-2,TGTGCCAGCAGTGAATTGGCTACCGGGGAGCTGTTTTTT,CASSELATGELFF